The following is a TCR beta chain sequence with its context. Data came from immunoSEQ multiplex PCR; TCRdb stores just in-frame clones and leaves some out. The data contain over 95,000 clones, roughly 80% of them seen just once; the ten biggest clones take up roughly 1.6%. This record comes from a study of blood T cell repertoires in COVID-19. Trimming took off 2 bases at V and 6 bases at J, with 18 bases between the two ends. Looked up from germline, CDR1 is SGDLS and CDR2 is YYNGEE. The CDR3 runs to 15 residues. This TCR was recovered from a man aged 50-59 years with acute or convalescent COVID-19. The chain combines TRBV9 with TRBJ2-7, with D possibly TRBD2 on 5 matching bases. Sequencing input: peripheral blood. The CDR3 DNA sequence: TGTGCCAGCAGCGTTTCTAGCCTAGAGTCGTCCGAGCAGTACTTC. Translating gives CASSVSSLESSEQYF.